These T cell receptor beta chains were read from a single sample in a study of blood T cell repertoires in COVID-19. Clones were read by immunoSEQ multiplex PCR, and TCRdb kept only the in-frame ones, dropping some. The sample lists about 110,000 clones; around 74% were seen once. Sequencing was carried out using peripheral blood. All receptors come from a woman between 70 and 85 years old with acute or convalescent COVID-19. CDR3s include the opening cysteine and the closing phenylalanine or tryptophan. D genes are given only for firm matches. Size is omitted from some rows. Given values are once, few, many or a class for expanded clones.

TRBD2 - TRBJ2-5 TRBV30 TGTGCCTGGATGGGACGGGGGGGGGCTAGGGGGGAGACCCAGTACTTC CAWMGRGGARGETQYF
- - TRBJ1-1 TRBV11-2 TGTGCCAGCAGCCTACAGAGATCAGAAGCTTTCTTT CASSLQRSEAFF
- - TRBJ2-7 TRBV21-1 TGTGCCAGCAGCATCGGACAGGGGAACGAGCAGTACTTC CASSIGQGNEQYF
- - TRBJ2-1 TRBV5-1 TGCGCCAGCAGCTTAAGCGGTTACAATGAGCAGTTCTTC CASSLSGYNEQFF
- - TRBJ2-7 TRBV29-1 TGCAGCGTTGTGAGCCCAAATAAGCCCTACGAGCAGTACTTC CSVVSPNKPYEQYF
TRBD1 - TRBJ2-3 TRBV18 TGTGCCAGCTCACGAGCCGGGACAGAAAAGTATTTT CASSRAGTEKYF
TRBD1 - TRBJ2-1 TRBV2 TGTGCCAGCAGTGTGCAGGGGGCAGTTGAGCAGTTCTTC CASSVQGAVEQFF
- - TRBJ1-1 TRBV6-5 TGTGCCAGCAGTTTACGTCCTCCGCCACAGAACACTGAAGCTTTCTTT CASSLRPPPQNTEAFF
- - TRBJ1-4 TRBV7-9 TGTGCCAGCAGCTTAGCGCTTCCCGGGGGTAATGAAAAACTGTTTTTT CASSLALPGGNEKLFF
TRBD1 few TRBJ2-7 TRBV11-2 TGTGCCAGCAGCGTAACAGGGGGCGCGGTCTACGAGCAGTACTTC CASSVTGGAVYEQYF
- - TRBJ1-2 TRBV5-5 TGTGCCAGCAGCTTGACGCAGGCTGGCTACACCTTC CASSLTQAGYTF
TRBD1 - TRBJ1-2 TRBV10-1 TGCGCCAGCAGCTACATGCAGACAGGGCTTAGCGGCTACACCTTC CASSYMQTGLSGYTF
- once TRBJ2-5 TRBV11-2 TGTGCCAGCAGCTTAGGGGTTTCACAGGAGACCCAGTACTTC CASSLGVSQETQYF
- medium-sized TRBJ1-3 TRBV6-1 TGTGCCAGCAGTGAAGCGCGGGCAGGGGCAAACATATATTTT CASSEARAGANIYF
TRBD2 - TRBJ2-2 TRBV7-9 TGTGCCAGCAGCTCTAGCGGGGGGGCCCTGTCCGGGGAGCTGTTTTTT CASSSSGGALSGELFF
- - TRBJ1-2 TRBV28 TGTGCCAGCAGACCCCAGGGGAGAAACTATGGCTACACCTTC CASRPQGRNYGYTF
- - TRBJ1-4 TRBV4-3 TGCGCCAGCAGCCAGCCGCTGGCGCAAGGGAGTGAAAAACTGTTTTTT CASSQPLAQGSEKLFF
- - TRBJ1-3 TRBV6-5 TGTGCCAGCAGTAGGACAGTCTCTGGAAACACCATATATTTT CASSRTVSGNTIYF
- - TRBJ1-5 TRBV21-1 TGTGCCAGCAGCAAATTTTGTGGGGCAGCCAATCAGCCCCAGCATTTT CASSKFCGAANQPQHF
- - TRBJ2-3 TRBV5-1 TGCGCCAGCAGCGAGTGGGGGGGCCGCCGTCCAGATACGCAGTATTTT CASSEWGGRRPDTQYF
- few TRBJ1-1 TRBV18 TGTGCCAGCTCACCAATGGCTTTTGACACTGAAGCTTTCTTT CASSPMAFDTEAFF
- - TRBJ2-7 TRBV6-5 TGTGCCAGCAGGTGGGGCTCCGGGGGAGGCGAGCAGTACTTC CASRWGSGGGEQYF
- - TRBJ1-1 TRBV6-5 TGTGCCAGCAGCCCCCAGAACACTGAAGCTTTCTTT CASSPQNTEAFF
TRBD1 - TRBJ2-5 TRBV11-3 TGTGCCAGCAGCGAGGGGACAGGGGGTATCGGTAGAGAGACCCAGTACTTC CASSEGTGGIGRETQYF
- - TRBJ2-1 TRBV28 TGTGCCAGCAGTTCCTCCCTGGAGGGGAGTTCCTACAATGAGCAGTTCTTC CASSSSLEGSSYNEQFF
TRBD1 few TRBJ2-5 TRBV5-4 TGTGCCAGCAGCCGGCTCGGCCAGGGGGAAGAGACCCAGTACTTC CASSRLGQGEETQYF
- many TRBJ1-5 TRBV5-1 TGCGCCAGCAGCCTAGACGGACAGCCCCAGCATTTT CASSLDGQPQHF
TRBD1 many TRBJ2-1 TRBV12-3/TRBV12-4 TGTGCCAGCAAGGGACAGGGGATGTATGAGCAGTTCTTC CASKGQGMYEQFF
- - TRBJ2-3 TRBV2 TGTGCCAGCAGTTTACAGGGTAGGACAGATACGCAGTATTTT CASSLQGRTDTQYF